Below are 12 T cell receptor beta chains sequenced from a single sample in a study of cytomegalovirus exposure and HLA in healthy donors. Sequenced by immunoSEQ multiplex PCR; TCRdb stores in-frame clones only, minus some. The table has 68,000 or so clones, around 92% seen once. What was sequenced was PBMCs. These receptors were obtained from a woman younger than 35 in good health and CMV-seronegative.

This sequence joins TRBV19 and TRBJ2-7; weak D call: TRBD1 (5 bases). The CDR3 extends over 18 amino acids. Germline V gene lookup returns CDR1 LNHDA and CDR2 SQIVND (reference sequence). V lost 0 bases to trimming and J lost 1 base, with 19 bases between them. CDR3 sequence reads: CASSIDRSGHDRSYEQYF. The CDR3, as DNA: TGTGCCAGTAGTATAGATAGGTCCGGACACGACAGATCCTACGAGCAGTACTTC.

This chain links TRBV4-1 with TRBJ1-4; TRBD1 aligns across 7 bases. With 4 bases clipped from V and 2 bases from J, the junction kept 4 bases outside the gene matches. The CDR3 sequence is 15 residues long. The germline gives CDR1 MGHRA, CDR2 YSYEKL. The CDR3 loop reads CASSRVQGTNEKLFF. CDR3 bases: TGCGCCAGCAGCCGGGTACAGGGGACTAATGAAAAACTGTTTTTT.

This clone was counted a single time. The rearrangement uses TRBV7-8 and TRBJ2-7; 16 bases agree with TRBD2. V trimming: 1 base; J trimming: 7 bases; junction bases outside the gene matches: 10. The germline gives CDR1 SGHVS, CDR2 FQNEAQ. The CDR3 covers 18 residues. This CDR3 reads CASSLVGGLAGGPGEQYF. The CDR3 nucleotides read TGTGCCAGCAGCTTAGTGGGGGGACTAGCGGGAGGGCCTGGGGAGCAGTACTTC.

This chain joins TRBV19 and TRBJ1-2, with TRBD1 matching over 7 bases. CDR1 is LNHDA and CDR2 is SQIVND in the germline V gene (reference sequence). The V gene end was trimmed by 3 bases and the J gene end by 7 bases; junction bases not matched to a gene: 14. This CDR3 is 16 amino acids long. CDR3 loop: CASSIGGGAGLRGYTF. DNA for the CDR3: TGTGCCAGTAGTATTGGAGGGGGCGCGGGGCTCCGTGGCTACACCTTC. Full variable domain (outside the CDR3, taken from reference TRBV19 and TRBJ1-2): DGGITQSPKYLFRKEGQNVTLSCEQNLNHDAMYWYRQDPGQGLRLIYYSQIVNDFQKGDIAEGYSVSREKKESFPLTVTSAQKNPTAFYLCASSIGGGAGLRGYTFGSGTRLTVV.

The chain couples TRBV5-1 to TRBJ2-5; D is perhaps TRBD1 (6 bases). The V end was cut by 4 bases, the J end by 4 bases, with 20 bases between. The CDR3 consists of 16 residues. Germline V gene sequence: CDR1 SGHRS, CDR2 YFSETQ. CDR3 bases: TGCGCCAGCAGCGTCCAGGCTGCAGGGGTGGGAGAGACCCAGTACTTC. Its protein is CASSVQAAGVGETQYF. Looking up the rest from reference TRBV5-1 and TRBJ2-5 gives the full variable domain: KAGVTQTPRYLIKTRGQQVTLSCSPISGHRSVSWYQQTPGQGLQFLFEYFSETQRNKGNFPGRFSGRQFSNSRSEMNVSTLELGDSALYLCASSVQAAGVGETQYFGPGTRLLVL.

CDR3 region: CASMTQGLTEAFF. The CDR3 DNA is TGTGCCAGTATGACACAGGGGCTAACTGAAGCTTTCTTT. The gene calls are TRBV19 and TRBJ1-1; TRBD1 agrees at 7 bases. CDR1 and CDR2 (germline): LNHDA, SQIVND (reference sequence). The CDR3 is 13 residues long. The junction had 7 bases not matched to a gene; V was cut back by 7 bases and J by 5 bases.

The rearrangement joins TRBV12-2 to TRBJ2-7; the D segment call TRBD1 is taken from the table without a DNA check. TRBV12-2 is shown as a pseudogene. This CDR3 has 12 amino acids. CDR3 sequence reads: CASRSSSYEQYF. In nucleotides, the CDR3 is TGTGCAAGTCGCTCCAGCTCCTACGAGCAGTACTTC.

The chain has TRBV2 and TRBJ2-1; 8 positions agree with TRBD2. Germline assignment: CDR1 SNHLY and CDR2 FYNNEI. Trimming took 5 bases from V and 7 from J; bases not matched to a gene: 16. There are 17 residues in the CDR3. CDR3 nucleotide sequence: TGTGCCAGCAGTCCCGACCTTATTGTAGCGGGGATTAATGAGCAGTTCTTC. Protein product: CASSPDLIVAGINEQFF.

The chain couples TRBV2 to TRBJ2-2; 8 bases line up with TRBD1. The CDR3 sequence is 14 residues long. Trimming removed 7 bases from V and 2 bases from J; junction bases left unmatched: 3. The germline V gene encodes CDR1 SNHLY and CDR2 FYNNEI. The CDR3 protein is CASMGTGNTGELFF. CDR3 sequence (DNA): TGTGCCAGCATGGGGACAGGCAACACCGGGGAGCTGTTTTTT.

The V and J genes are TRBV28 and TRBJ2-1; 8 nucleotides match TRBD1. This CDR3 is 16 amino acids long. Germline assignment: CDR1 MDHEN and CDR2 SYDVKM. The junction had 11 bases not matched to a gene; V was cut back by 6 bases and J by 4 bases. CDR3: CASSSGQGIAYNEQFF. Here the CDR3 DNA reads TGTGCCAGCAGCTCCGGACAGGGTATTGCGTACAATGAGCAGTTCTTC.

The V and J genes are TRBV6-5 and TRBJ2-7, with TRBD2 identical over 13 bases. The CDR3 contains 15 residues. Per germline, CDR1 MNHEY and CDR2 SVGAGI. Losses at the gene ends were 6 bases for V and 0 bases for J; bases not matched to a gene: 2. The CDR3 reads CASSTSGRASYEQYF. CDR3 bases: TGTGCCAGCAGCACTAGCGGGAGGGCCTCCTACGAGCAGTACTTC.

The CDR3 is CASSLTGLHEQYF. The CDR3 nucleotides read TGTGCCAGCAGCCTGACAGGGCTCCACGAGCAGTACTTC. This rearrangement joins TRBV6-5 to TRBJ2-7; TRBD1 matches 7 bases. The CDR3 totals 13 residues. Per germline, CDR1 MNHEY and CDR2 SVGAGI. V lost 6 bases and J lost 5; bases outside the gene matches: 7.